Detailed here is one T cell receptor beta chain. Antigen specificity is unknown. Each CDR3 protein gets one entry after TCRdb re-called the reads with MiXCR. This table has over 150,000 distinct CDR3 sequences, approximately 17% appearing once. V lost 0 bases, J lost 9 bases, and 6 bases lay in between. Germline CDR1 and CDR2: GTSNPN and SVGIG (reference sequence). CDR3 length equals 11 residues. The data belong to a study of T cell repertoires in cytomegalovirus infection. Looking at the study overall: Through public TCR beta signatures, both CMV infection and matching HLA type were indicated.

Findings of the study overall: CMV carriers with the relevant HLA were identified by cumulative public TCR beta family frequency. HLA-C-restricted CMV clonotypes gave the most frequent clonotype in two of eight donors.

Sequenced sample: CD8+ T cells from PBMCs. This TCR was recovered from a human donor in good health (CMV status not recorded). Some clones in this sample may be carry-over from other donors' samples. V usage is TRBV30 and J usage is TRBJ2-1, with a tentative D call TRBD2 (5 bases). The DNA for the CDR3 is TGTGCCTGGAGTGTACTAGGTGAGCAGTTCTTC. It specifies CAWSVLGEQFF.